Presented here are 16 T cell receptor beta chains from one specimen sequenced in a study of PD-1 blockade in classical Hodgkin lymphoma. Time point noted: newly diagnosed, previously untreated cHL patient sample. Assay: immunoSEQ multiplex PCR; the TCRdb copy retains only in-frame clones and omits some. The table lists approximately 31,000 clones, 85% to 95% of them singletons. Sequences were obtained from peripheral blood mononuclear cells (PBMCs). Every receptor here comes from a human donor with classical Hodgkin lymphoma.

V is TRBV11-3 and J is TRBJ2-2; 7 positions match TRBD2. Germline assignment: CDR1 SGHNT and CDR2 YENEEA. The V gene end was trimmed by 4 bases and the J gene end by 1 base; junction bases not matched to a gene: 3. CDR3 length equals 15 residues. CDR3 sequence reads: CASSSPGGNTGELFF. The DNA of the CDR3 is TGTGCCAGCAGCTCCCCGGGGGGGAACACCGGGGAGCTGTTTTTT.

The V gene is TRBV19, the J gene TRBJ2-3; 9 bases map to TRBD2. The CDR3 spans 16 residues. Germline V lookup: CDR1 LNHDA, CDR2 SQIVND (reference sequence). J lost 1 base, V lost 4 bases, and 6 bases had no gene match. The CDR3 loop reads CASSNTQRGGTDTQYF. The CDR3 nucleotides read TGTGCCAGTAGTAACACTCAGCGGGGGGGCACAGATACGCAGTATTTT.

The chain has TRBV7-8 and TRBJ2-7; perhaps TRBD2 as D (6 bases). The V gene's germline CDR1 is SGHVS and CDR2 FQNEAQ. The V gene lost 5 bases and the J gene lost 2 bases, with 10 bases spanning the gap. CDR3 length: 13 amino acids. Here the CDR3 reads CASSGRDPYEQYF. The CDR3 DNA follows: TGTGCCAGCAGCGGGCGGGACCCCTACGAGCAGTACTTC.

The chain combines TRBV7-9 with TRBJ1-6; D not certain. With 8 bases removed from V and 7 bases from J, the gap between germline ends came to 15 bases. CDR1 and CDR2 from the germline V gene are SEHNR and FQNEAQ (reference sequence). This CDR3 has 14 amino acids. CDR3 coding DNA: TGTGCCAGCTCTTGTCTTAATTCGAATTCACCCCTCCACTTT. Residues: CASSCLNSNSPLHF.

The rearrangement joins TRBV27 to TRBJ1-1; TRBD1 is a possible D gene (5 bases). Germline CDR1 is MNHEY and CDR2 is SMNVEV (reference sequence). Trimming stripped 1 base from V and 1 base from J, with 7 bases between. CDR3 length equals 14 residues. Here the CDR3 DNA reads TGTGCCAGCAGTTTATTACAGGCGAACACTGAAGCTTTCTTT. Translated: CASSLLQANTEAFF.

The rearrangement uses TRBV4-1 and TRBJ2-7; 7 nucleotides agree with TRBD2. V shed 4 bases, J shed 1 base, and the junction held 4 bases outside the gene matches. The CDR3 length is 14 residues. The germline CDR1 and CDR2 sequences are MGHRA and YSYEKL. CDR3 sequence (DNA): TGCGCCAGCAGCCGGGGAGGGTCGTCCTACGAGCAGTACTTC. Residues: CASSRGGSSYEQYF.

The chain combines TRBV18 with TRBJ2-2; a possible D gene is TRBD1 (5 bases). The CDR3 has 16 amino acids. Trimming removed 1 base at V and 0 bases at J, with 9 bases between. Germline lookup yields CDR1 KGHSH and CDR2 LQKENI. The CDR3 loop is CASSPRQTANTGELFF. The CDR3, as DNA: TGTGCCAGCTCACCACGACAGACCGCGAACACCGGGGAGCTGTTTTTT.

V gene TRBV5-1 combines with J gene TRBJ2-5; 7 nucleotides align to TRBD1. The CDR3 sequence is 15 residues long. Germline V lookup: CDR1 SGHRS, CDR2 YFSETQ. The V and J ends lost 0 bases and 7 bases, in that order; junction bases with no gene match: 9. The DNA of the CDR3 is TGCGCCAGCAGCTTGGTGGGACAGCCTGTCAGGACCCAGTACTTC. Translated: CASSLVGQPVRTQYF.

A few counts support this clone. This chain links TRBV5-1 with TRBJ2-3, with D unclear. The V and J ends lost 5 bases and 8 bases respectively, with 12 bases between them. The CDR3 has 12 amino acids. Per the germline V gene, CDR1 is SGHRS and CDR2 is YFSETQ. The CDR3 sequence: CASRPDGPTQYF. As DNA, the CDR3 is TGCGCCAGCAGGCCGGACGGCCCTACGCAGTATTTT.

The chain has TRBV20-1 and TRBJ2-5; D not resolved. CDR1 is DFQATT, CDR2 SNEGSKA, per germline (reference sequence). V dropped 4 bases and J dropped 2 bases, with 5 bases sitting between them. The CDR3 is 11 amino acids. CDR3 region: CSANLQETQYF. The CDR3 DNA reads TGCAGTGCTAACCTTCAAGAGACCCAGTACTTC.

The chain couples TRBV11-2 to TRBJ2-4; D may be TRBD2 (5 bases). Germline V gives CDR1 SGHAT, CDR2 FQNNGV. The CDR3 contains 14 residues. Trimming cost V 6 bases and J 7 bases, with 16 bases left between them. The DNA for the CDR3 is TGTGCCAGCAGTTTACGGGGAAGTCGGAACATTCAGTACTTC. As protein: CASSLRGSRNIQYF. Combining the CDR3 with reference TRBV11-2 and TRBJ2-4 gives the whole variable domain EAGVAQSPRYKIIEKRQSVAFWCNPISGHATLYWYQQILGQGPKLLIQFQNNGVVDDSQLPKDRFSAERLKGVDSTLKIQPAKLEDSAVYLCASSLRGSRNIQYFGAGTRLSVL.

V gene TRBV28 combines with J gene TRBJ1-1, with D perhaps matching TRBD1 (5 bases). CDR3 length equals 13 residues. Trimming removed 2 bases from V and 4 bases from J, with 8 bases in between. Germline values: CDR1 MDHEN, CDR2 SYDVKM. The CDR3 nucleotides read TGTGCCAGCAGTTTAAGGGGTCGCACTGAAGCTTTCTTT. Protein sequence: CASSLRGRTEAFF.

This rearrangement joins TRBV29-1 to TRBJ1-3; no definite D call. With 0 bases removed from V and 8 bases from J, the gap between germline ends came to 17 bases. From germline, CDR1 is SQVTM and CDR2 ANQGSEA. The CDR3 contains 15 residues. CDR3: CSVEDRGQAPYTIYF. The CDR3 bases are TGCAGCGTTGAAGATCGTGGGCAGGCCCCGTACACCATATATTTT.

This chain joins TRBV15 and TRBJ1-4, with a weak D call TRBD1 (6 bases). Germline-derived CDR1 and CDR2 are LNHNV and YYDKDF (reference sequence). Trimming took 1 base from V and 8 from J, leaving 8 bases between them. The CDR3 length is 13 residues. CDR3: CATSRATGEKLFF. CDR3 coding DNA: TGTGCCACCAGCAGAGCCACAGGGGAAAAACTGTTTTTT.

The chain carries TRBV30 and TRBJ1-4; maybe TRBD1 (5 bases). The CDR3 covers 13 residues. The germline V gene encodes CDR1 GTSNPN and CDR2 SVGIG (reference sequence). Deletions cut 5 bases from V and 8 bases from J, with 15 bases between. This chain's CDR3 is CAWSGSGREKLFF. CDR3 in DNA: TGTGCCTGGTCAGGGTCGGGAAGGGAAAAACTGTTTTTT.

The DNA for the CDR3 is TGTGCCAGCAGCACCCGCGGGGAAAGCAATCAGCCCCAGCATTTT. It is translated as CASSTRGESNQPQHF. The chain joins TRBV5-5 to TRBJ1-5; no firm D call. CDR1 is SGHKS, CDR2 YYEKEE, per germline (reference sequence). V lost 4 bases and J lost 1, with 12 bases in between. CDR3 length equals 15 residues.